The source of this T cell receptor beta chain is a study of T cell responses to AZD1222 COVID-19 vaccine. This CDR3 has 16 residues. The V and J ends lost 3 bases and 5 bases respectively, with 19 bases between them. Germline V lookup: CDR1 KGHSH, CDR2 LQKENI. Study outcomes and limitations: Spike as a whole was targeted by vaccine-associated CD4 TCRs, dominant at 160-218 and 743-854. Scientists sampled the repertoires only once the peak T cell response had passed. Regions left unmutated in variants are reportedly the target of nearly half of spike-specific TCRs. Donor demographics were predominantly white British with a female majority; clonal diversity may be underestimated.

Using immunoSEQ multiplex PCR, the repertoire was profiled, and TCRdb retains in-frame clones only, with some absent. Of some 110,000 clones listed, roughly 86% were seen once; the top ten hold 3.3%. Worth noting for this clone: Its matching antigen is unknown.

This receptor was obtained from an adult who received the MenACWY meningococcal vaccine as a control. The V and J genes are TRBV18 and TRBJ1-2; D might be TRBD1 (6 bases). The sample was peripheral blood, taken 28 days after the second dose of the MenACWY control vaccine. In DNA form, the CDR3 reads TGTGCCAGCTCACCCGGGAGTGGGGGGCGCGAGTATGGCTACACCTTC. This gives the protein CASSPGSGGREYGYTF.